The present entry profiles one T cell receptor (beta chain) with its context. TCRdb re-called the 5' RACE reads through MiXCR, storing one row per CDR3 protein. The data hold about 120,000 distinct CDR3 sequences, with roughly 15% observed a single time. The CDR3 loop spans 13 amino acids. In germline, CDR1 is MGHDK, CDR2 SYGVNS. V was clipped by 4 bases and J by 1 base, with 7 bases between them. The sample belongs to a study of T-cell memory formation after mild COVID-19. Material for sequencing was PBMCs or a T cell subset sorted from them (not recorded which). The gene calls are TRBV25-1 and TRBJ1-2; D gene ambiguous. The sequence came from an adult woman who had mild COVID-19 (a few samples of this study predate the infection). Cell type and time point are not known. DNA of the CDR3: TGTGCCAGCAGTGCCTCGGGTAACTATGGCTACACCTTC. This sequence encodes CASSASGNYGYTF.